This TCR beta chain was obtained from a study of HIV-infected patients and healthy controls. Regarding the study as a whole: HIV-infected repertoires had significantly higher mean Gini indices than controls, possibly reflecting oligoclonality.

Follow-up blood was drawn about 14 weeks, roughly three months, after antiretroviral therapy began. The repertoire came from unfractionated whole blood and reflected all unsorted peripheral T cells. This clonotype occurred many times. Its antigen is undetermined. cDNA was made from about 500 ng RNA using alpha and beta constant primers. Each of the alpha and beta chains got its own library through chain-specific third strand synthesis with indices. Second strand DNA was synthesized using a primer at the SP2 site. MiXCR was run by TCRdb on the 5' RACE reads, yielding one entry per CDR3 protein. The sample includes roughly 20,000 distinct CDR3 sequences, 8.5% to 9% of them seen just once. Germline V gene data show CDR1 as SGHRS and CDR2 as YFSETQ. The V gene lost 0 bases and the J gene lost 0 bases, with 8 bases spanning the gap. This CDR3 region has 15 residues.

This sequence originates from an adult with HIV infection. J is TRBJ2-3 and V is TRBV5-1, with D unresolved. The sequencing used blood, collected during antiretroviral therapy. The CDR3 loop is CASSLALSSTDTQYF. CDR3 DNA sequence: TGCGCCAGCAGCTTGGCCTTAAGCAGCACAGATACGCAGTATTTT.